Sequencing of this TCR beta chain was carried out in a study of blood T cell repertoires in COVID-19. At the level of the study: Sources were T cells, B-cell-depleted T cells, or PBMCs; the material itself was cDNA or gDNA.

Original handling: From reference gene primer amplification, estimates of nucleated cell counts were derived. Generated by immunoSEQ multiplex PCR, the TCRdb table keeps only in-frame clones and is missing some. The V and J calls and the clone size are those of that table, but D and trimming were determined from the DNA. This repertoire shows approximately 380,000 clones, roughly 85% found once; its top ten account for roughly 3.7%. The J segment lost 3 bases and the V segment lost 6 bases, leaving 6 bases of the junction unmatched. CDR1 is MNHEY, CDR2 SVGAGI, per germline. The CDR3 runs 15 residues.

Input material: peripheral blood. The sequence was collected from a woman between 18 and 29 years old with acute or convalescent COVID-19. The genes are TRBV6-5 and TRBJ1-5; the match to TRBD1 covers 9 bases. The CDR3 DNA follows: TGTGCCAGCAGCCTGGACAGGGGACCCAATCAGCCCCAGCATTTT. Encoded protein: CASSLDRGPNQPQHF.